The 15 T cell receptor beta chains below were found in one sample sequenced in a study of T-cell reconstitution after alpha-beta-depleted transplantation in children. TCRbeta library preparation incorporated unique molecular identifiers. TCRdb independently ran MiXCR on the PCR reads; one entry per CDR3 protein. The top ten clones hold around 30% of a sample with around 4,200 distinct CDR3 sequences, 9.5% to 15% of them seen once. Material: PBMCs, mostly from graft donor cells, obtained 60 days after TCRalphabeta/CD19-depleted stem cell transplant. These TCRs come from a male patient aged 2 to 9 who had a stem cell transplant for acute lymphoblastic leukemia, so the T cells may come from the graft donor.

This clonotype was counted at least ten times. This rearrangement joins TRBV5-6 to TRBJ2-3; 13 nucleotides align to TRBD2. Trimming at V came to 8 bases and at J to 2 bases, leaving 17 bases not matched to a gene. The CDR3 totals 19 residues. Germline V gene sequence: CDR1 SGHDT, CDR2 YYEEEE. The CDR3 coding sequence is TGTGCCAGGGGCCCCGGGACTAGCGGGGCAGGATTAATCACAGATACGCAGTATTTT. Translated: CARGPGTSGAGLITDTQYF.

This clonotype is categorized as medium-sized. An end of the junction does not agree with germline; a read error may underlie this. The chain joins TRBV7-9 to TRBJ1-5; the D gene is possibly TRBD1 (5 bases). Germline CDR1 is SEHNR and CDR2 is FQNEAQ (reference sequence). The CDR3 is 14 residues long. CDR3 in DNA: TGTGCCAGCAGCTTGGGGGGGAGCAAGCAGCCCCAGCATTTT. Protein product: CASSLGGSKQPQHF. The entire variable domain, with the rest obtained from reference TRBV7-9 and TRBJ1-5, is as follows: DTGVSQNPRHKITKRGQNVTFRCDPISEHNRLYWYRQTLGQGPEFLTYFQNEAQLEKSRLLSDRFSAERPKGSFSTLEIQRTEQGDSAMYLCASSLGGSKQPQHFGDGTRLSIL.

Judged by abundance, this clonotype is medium-sized. The genes are TRBV7-9 and TRBJ2-5; D is possibly TRBD1 or TRBD2 (5 bases each). Trimming pared 2 bases from V and 3 bases from J, leaving 19 bases between. The germline V gene encodes CDR1 SEHNR and CDR2 FQNEAQ (reference sequence). The CDR3 runs 17 residues. CDR3 sequence reads: CASSLPWDGGPEETQYF. In DNA form, the CDR3 reads TGTGCCAGCAGCTTACCGTGGGACGGCGGCCCCGAAGAGACCCAGTACTTC.

By share, this clonotype counts as medium-sized. The V gene is TRBV2, the J gene TRBJ2-2; D not certain. V was pared by 3 bases and J by 4 bases, with 9 bases between. CDR3 length: 14 amino acids. The germline gives CDR1 SNHLY, CDR2 FYNNEI. CDR3 DNA: TGTGCCAGCAGTGAGTTACAGTCCACCGGGGAGCTGTTTTTT. It yields the protein CASSELQSTGELFF.

There are many counts of this clonotype. The CDR3 DNA reads TGTGCCAGCAGCTCTGACTTGGATACGCAGTATTTT. This gives the protein CASSSDLDTQYF. The chain links TRBV11-3 to TRBJ2-3; D is ambiguous. The V end was cut by 4 bases, the J end by 6 bases, with 8 bases between. Germline V gene data show CDR1 as SGHNT and CDR2 as YENEEA. The CDR3 extends over 12 amino acids.

Within the sample, this clonotype is medium-sized. The chain uses TRBV19 and TRBJ2-7; weak D call: TRBD1 (7 bases). There are 14 residues in the CDR3. CDR1 is LNHDA and CDR2 is SQIVND in the germline V gene (reference sequence). The V and J ends lost 7 bases and 1 base respectively, with 14 bases between them. CDR3 sequence (DNA): TGTGCCAGTACCTCCAGGGGGGATTCCTACGAGCAGTACTTC. It specifies CASTSRGDSYEQYF.

This chain connects TRBV5-2 to TRBJ2-2; the table's D call TRBD1 went unverified against the DNA. TRBV5-2 is a documented pseudogene. This CDR3 is built from 14 residues. The CDR3 is CAMGPGPNSGELFF. CDR3 in DNA: TGTGCCATGGGCCCCGGGCCAAACTCCGGGGAGCTGTTTTTT.

This clonotype showed up many times. The rearrangement links TRBV18 to TRBJ2-1; the match to TRBD2 covers 16 bases. J gave up 7 bases and V 4 bases, and 7 bases lay outside the gene matches. The CDR3 is 17 amino acids. Germline V gives CDR1 KGHSH, CDR2 LQKENI. CDR3 sequence (DNA): TGTGCCAGCTCACTAAAGGGACTAGCGGGAGGGTTTAATGAGCAGTTCTTC. Translated, it gives CASSLKGLAGGFNEQFF.

This clonotype was counted at least ten times. The chain has TRBV14 and TRBJ2-5; 13 positions match TRBD2. CDR1 is SGHDN and CDR2 is FVKESK in the germline V gene. V shed 4 bases, J shed 2 bases, and the junction held 1 base outside the gene matches. CDR3 length: 15 residues. Here the CDR3 reads CASSPGLAGQETQYF. As DNA, the CDR3 is TGTGCCAGCAGCCCGGGACTAGCGGGGCAAGAGACCCAGTACTTC.

By its share, this clonotype is medium-sized. The V gene is TRBV10-3, the J gene TRBJ2-7, with 7 positions matching TRBD2. The CDR3 runs 12 residues. CDR1 ENHRY and CDR2 SYGVKD come from the germline V gene. J lost 2 bases, V lost 10 bases, and 5 bases had no gene match. Here the CDR3 reads CASSGTPYEQYF. CDR3 DNA: TGTGCCAGCAGCGGGACCCCCTACGAGCAGTACTTC.

This clonotype was picked up many times. J is TRBJ2-5 and V is TRBV7-9, with 7 bases fitting TRBD2. The CDR3 extends over 15 amino acids. The junction had 6 bases not matched to a gene; V was cut back by 0 bases and J by 5 bases. Germline values: CDR1 SEHNR, CDR2 FQNEAQ (reference sequence). CDR3: CASSLAASGMETQYF. As DNA, the CDR3 is TGTGCCAGCAGCTTAGCGGCTAGCGGCATGGAGACCCAGTACTTC.

In its sample, this clonotype was seen many times. V and J are TRBV14 and TRBJ2-5; tentatively, D is TRBD1 or TRBD2 (5 bases each). The CDR3 totals 15 residues. Per germline, CDR1 SGHDN and CDR2 FVKESK. V was trimmed by 2 bases and J by 1 base, leaving 11 bases between them. The CDR3 protein is CASSQITGAQETQYF. The CDR3 DNA follows: TGTGCCAGCAGCCAAATAACCGGGGCCCAAGAGACCCAGTACTTC.

This clonotype has at least ten counts. This chain connects TRBV2 to TRBJ1-1, with D uncertain. The germline V gene encodes CDR1 SNHLY and CDR2 FYNNEI. This CDR3 spans 10 amino acids. Trimming took 8 bases from V and 3 from J, leaving 4 bases between them. The CDR3 nucleotides are TGTGCCAGCTCCTACACTGAAGCTTTCTTT. This codes for CASSYTEAFF.

This clonotype showed up many times. V gene TRBV12-3 or TRBV12-4 combines with J gene TRBJ1-6; D is undetermined. V was trimmed by 6 bases and J by 9 bases, leaving 12 bases between them. The CDR3 covers 13 residues. The CDR3 DNA is TGTGCCAGCAGCGTGGGCGTAATTTCACCCCTCCACTTT. It translates to CASSVGVISPLHF.

This clonotype was recorded at least ten times. CDR3 sequence: CASSEGTETQYF. In DNA, the CDR3 is TGTGCCAGCAGTGAGGGTACAGAGACCCAGTACTTC. The chain couples TRBV9 to TRBJ2-5; D possibly corresponds to TRBD2 (5 bases). Trimming shortened V by 5 bases and J by 4 bases, and 9 bases separated the two germline ends. Germline CDR1 reads SGDLS; CDR2 reads YYNGEE. The CDR3 sequence is 12 residues long.